The 11 T cell receptor beta chains listed next were all sequenced from one sample in a study of OX40 agonist ivuxolimab in advanced cancers. Sequencing was performed with immunoSEQ multiplex PCR; in TCRdb, only in-frame clones are kept and a portion is missing. The table records approximately 73,000 clones, about 89% of them present only once. The sequencing used CD4+ or CD8+ T cells sorted from blood, collected in a trial of the OX40 agonist ivuxolimab. These receptors were obtained from an adult with an advanced solid tumor such as melanoma, head and neck, liver or kidney cancer.

The chain employs TRBV5-4 and TRBJ2-1; 16 bases are a match to TRBD2. The CDR3 has 16 residues. Trimming removed 5 bases from V and 7 bases from J; junction bases left unmatched: 6. From germline, CDR1 is SGHNT and CDR2 YYREEE (reference sequence). CDR3 bases: TGTGCCAGCAGTCCCGGGACTAGCGGGAGGGGGAATGAGCAGTTCTTC. It translates to CASSPGTSGRGNEQFF. The full variable domain, rest sourced from reference TRBV5-4 and TRBJ2-1, is ETGVTQSPTHLIKTRGQQVTLRCSSQSGHNTVSWYQQALGQGPQFIFQYYREEENGRGNFPPRFSGLQFPNYSSELNVNALELDDSALYLCASSPGTSGRGNEQFFGPGTRLTVL.

V usage is TRBV10-1 and J usage is TRBJ2-1; 9 positions match TRBD2. The CDR3 consists of 15 residues. Germline CDR1 WNHNN, CDR2 SYGVQD (reference sequence). J was trimmed by 7 bases and V by 6 bases; bases with no gene match: 10. The chain's CDR3 is CASSVAGASSNEQFF. The DNA for the CDR3 is TGCGCCAGCAGCGTAGCGGGAGCTTCGAGTAATGAGCAGTTCTTC.

The V gene is TRBV7-8, the J gene TRBJ2-5; D assignment may be TRBD1 or TRBD2 (5 bases each). The ends were cut back, 6 bases at V and 4 bases at J, with 12 bases in the middle. In germline, CDR1 is SGHVS, CDR2 FQNEAQ. The CDR3 runs 13 residues. DNA of the CDR3: TGTGCCAGCAGTGGGACGACGCCAGAGACCCAGTACTTC. Its translation is CASSGTTPETQYF.

The V and J genes are TRBV6-1 and TRBJ1-3; TRBD1 is a possible D gene (6 bases). Trimming removed 3 bases from V and 7 bases from J, with 10 bases in between. CDR3 length: 13 amino acids. The V gene's germline CDR1 is MNHNS and CDR2 SASEGT. The CDR3 region is CASSDGQGNTIYF. The CDR3, as DNA: TGTGCCAGCAGTGACGGTCAGGGGAACACCATATATTTT.

This rearrangement joins TRBV9 to TRBJ2-3, with 9 bases fitting TRBD2. Losses at the gene ends were 0 bases for V and 2 bases for J; bases not matched to a gene: 7. Germline V CDR1 and CDR2: SGDLS, YYNGEE. This CDR3 has 17 residues. The CDR3 DNA is TGTGCCAGCAGCGTAGCTCTAGGACTAGCGAACACAGATACGCAGTATTTT. It is translated as CASSVALGLANTDTQYF.

The rearrangement joins TRBV7-9 to TRBJ1-3; 9 nucleotides line up with TRBD1. Germline CDR1 is SEHNR and CDR2 is FQNEAQ (reference sequence). V lost 5 bases, J lost 4 bases, and 9 bases stayed unmatched. The CDR3 is 16 amino acids. This CDR3 is CASSHQDRGPGNTIYF. The CDR3 DNA sequence: TGTGCCAGCAGCCACCAGGACAGGGGACCCGGAAACACCATATATTTT.

This clone was detected once. The V and J genes are TRBV13 and TRBJ1-1, with 7 bases aligning to TRBD1. V lost 5 bases and J lost 3; bases outside the gene matches: 24. The CDR3 spans 20 residues. Germline V gene lookup returns CDR1 PRHDT and CDR2 FYEKMQ (reference sequence). The CDR3 here is CASSPRGNRGGWDPDTEAFF. The CDR3 DNA sequence: TGTGCCAGCAGCCCTAGAGGAAACAGGGGAGGGTGGGACCCGGACACTGAAGCTTTCTTT.

The chain links TRBV29-1 to TRBJ2-4; TRBD2 matches 8 bases. Trimming removed 3 bases from V and 15 bases from J; junction bases left unmatched: 7. The CDR3 has 11 amino acids. From germline, CDR1 is SQVTM and CDR2 ANQGSEA. CDR3 protein: CSVEERERRYF. The CDR3 DNA reads TGCAGCGTTGAGGAGCGGGAGCGGCGGTACTTC.

The chain recombines TRBV27 with TRBJ1-5; D is undetermined. The CDR3 covers 13 residues. Germline-derived CDR1 and CDR2 are MNHEY and SMNVEV (reference sequence). Trimming stripped 4 bases from V and 3 bases from J, with 7 bases between. CDR3 loop: CASSYGPNQPQHF. Written as DNA, the CDR3 is TGTGCCAGCAGTTACGGGCCCAATCAGCCCCAGCATTTT.

The chain joins TRBV4-1 to TRBJ1-6, with D perhaps TRBD1 (6 bases). Trimming took 3 bases from V and 0 from J, leaving 18 bases between them. The CDR3 is 19 amino acids. Germline CDR1 is MGHRA and CDR2 is YSYEKL. CDR3 DNA sequence: TGCGCCAGCAGCCAGCCGGGACAACCACAGAGCTCCTATAATTCACCCCTCCACTTT. Translation gives CASSQPGQPQSSYNSPLHF.

V and J are TRBV19 and TRBJ2-1; 12 bases are shared with TRBD2. The CDR3 is 20 residues long. CDR1 is LNHDA and CDR2 is SQIVND in the germline V gene (reference sequence). With V trimmed by 7 bases and J by 8 bases, 24 bases remained unmatched. CDR3 nucleotides: TGTGCCAGTACCCCGCCCCCGGGCAGATCTAGCGGGAGGGCCGTGGATGAGCAGTTCTTC. It codes for CASTPPPGRSSGRAVDEQFF.